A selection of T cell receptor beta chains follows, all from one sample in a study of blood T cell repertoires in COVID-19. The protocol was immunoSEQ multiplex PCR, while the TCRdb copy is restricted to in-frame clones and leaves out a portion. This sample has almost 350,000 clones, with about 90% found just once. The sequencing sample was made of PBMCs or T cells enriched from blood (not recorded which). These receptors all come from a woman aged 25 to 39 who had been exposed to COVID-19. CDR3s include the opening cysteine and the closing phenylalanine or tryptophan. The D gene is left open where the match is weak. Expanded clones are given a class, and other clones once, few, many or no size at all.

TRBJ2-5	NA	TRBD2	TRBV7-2	TGTGCCAGCAGCCTCGGTAGCGGGAGCAGGGTGGAGACCCAGTACTTC	CASSLGSGSRVETQYF
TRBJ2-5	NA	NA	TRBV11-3	TGTGCCAGCAGCTCCATCGACAGTTTGGGATACGAGACCCAGTACTTC	CASSSIDSLGYETQYF
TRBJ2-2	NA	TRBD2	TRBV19	TGTGCCAGTAGAGGGGGACTAGCGGGAGTTAACACCGGGGAGCTGTTTTTT	CASRGGLAGVNTGELFF
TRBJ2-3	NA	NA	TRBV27	TGTGCCAGCAGTTTTGGACTGATCACAGATACGCAGTATTTT	CASSFGLITDTQYF
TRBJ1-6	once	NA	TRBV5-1	TGCGCCAGCAGCTTTGGCCGCCCGGGGATGGAAAATTCACCCCTCCACTTT	CASSFGRPGMENSPLHF
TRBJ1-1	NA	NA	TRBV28	TGTGCCAGCAGACAACCGGGACGGGACTTTGAAGCTTTCTTT	CASRQPGRDFEAFF
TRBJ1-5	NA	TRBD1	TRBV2	TGTGCCAGCTCGACCGGGACAGGGGGCAATCAGCCCCAGCATTTT	CASSTGTGGNQPQHF
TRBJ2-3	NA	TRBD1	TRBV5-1	TGCGCCAGCAGCTCCTGGACAGGGGACCTCACAGATACGCAGTATTTT	CASSSWTGDLTDTQYF
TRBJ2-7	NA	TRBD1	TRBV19	TGTGCCAGTAGTGGACAGGGGCTCCCCTACGAGCAGTACTTC	CASSGQGLPYEQYF
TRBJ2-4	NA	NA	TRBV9	TGTGCCAGCAGCTTGCGGGATGGCAAAAACATTCAGTACTTC	CASSLRDGKNIQYF
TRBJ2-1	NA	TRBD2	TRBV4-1	TGCGCCAGCAGCCAAGGGTCTGGTAAGCGGGAGGATTACAATGAGCAGTTCTTC	CASSQGSGKREDYNEQFF
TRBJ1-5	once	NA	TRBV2	TGTGCCAGCAGTGAAGGGACAGACAGAAATCAGCCCCAGCATTTT	CASSEGTDRNQPQHF
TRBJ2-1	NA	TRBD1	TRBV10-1	TGCGCCAGCAGCGGACAGGGGTACAATGAGCAGTTCTTC	CASSGQGYNEQFF
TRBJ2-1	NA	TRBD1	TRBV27	TGTGCCAGCAGTTTTAGAGGGGGCGAGCAGTTCTTC	CASSFRGGEQFF
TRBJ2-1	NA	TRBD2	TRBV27	TGTGCCAGCAGTTCAGGGACTAGCGTCTACAATGAGCAGTTCTTC	CASSSGTSVYNEQFF
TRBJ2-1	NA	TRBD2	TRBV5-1	TGCGCCAGCAGCTTACGTCTAGCGGGGAGCAATGAGCAGTTCTTC	CASSLRLAGSNEQFF
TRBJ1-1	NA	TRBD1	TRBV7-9	TGTGCCAGCAGCTCCACGAGAGGGGGCAGCAAAATGAACACTGAAGCTTTCTTT	CASSSTRGGSKMNTEAFF
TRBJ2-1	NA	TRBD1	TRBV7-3	TGTGCCAGCAGCTGGACAGGGTTCGATGAGCAGTTCTTC	CASSWTGFDEQFF
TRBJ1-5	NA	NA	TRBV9	TGTGCCAGCAGCCCCCGGGACAACAATCAGCCCCAGCATTTT	CASSPRDNNQPQHF
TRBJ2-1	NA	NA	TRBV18	TGTGCCAGCAACGACCGAGGGGGTTACAATGAGCAGTTCTTC	CASNDRGGYNEQFF
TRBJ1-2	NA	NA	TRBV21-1	TGTGCCAGCAGCATAAGACAGGGTAAGGGCTACACCTTC	CASSIRQGKGYTF
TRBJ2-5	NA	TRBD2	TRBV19	TGTGCCAGTAGTATTAATCGGGGGGGCCGGGAGACCCAGTACTTC	CASSINRGGRETQYF
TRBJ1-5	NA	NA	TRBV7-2	TGTGCCAGCAGCTTTACAGGGTGGAATCAGCCCCAGCATTTT	CASSFTGWNQPQHF
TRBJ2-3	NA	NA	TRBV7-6	TGTGCCAGCAGCTCCCTACAGGGTTGGGATACGCAGTATTTT	CASSSLQGWDTQYF
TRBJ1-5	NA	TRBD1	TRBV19	TGTGCCAGTAACCCAGACAGGGGCCGCGATCAGCCCCAGCATTTT	CASNPDRGRDQPQHF
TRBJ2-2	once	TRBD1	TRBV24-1	TGTGCCACCAGTGATCCCGCGGGACAGGGGAACACCGGGGAGCTGTTTTTT	CATSDPAGQGNTGELFF
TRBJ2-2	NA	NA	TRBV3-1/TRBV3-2	TGTGCCAGCTGGGGGCAGGGGGAGCTGTTTTTT	CASWGQGELFF
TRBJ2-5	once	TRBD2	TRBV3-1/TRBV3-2	TGTGCCAGCAGCCCTCAACTAGCGGAAGAGACCCAGTACTTC	CASSPQLAEETQYF
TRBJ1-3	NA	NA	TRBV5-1	TGCGCCAGCAGCTTGGCCGAGGTGGTTCTCCCTGGAAACACCATATATTTT	CASSLAEVVLPGNTIYF
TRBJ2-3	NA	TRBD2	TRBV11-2	TGTGCCAGCAGCCACGCCGGACTAGCGGGACTCACAGATACGCAGTATTTT	CASSHAGLAGLTDTQYF
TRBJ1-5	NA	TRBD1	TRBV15	TGTGCCACCAGCAGTGACAGGGGCAATCAGCCCCAGCATTTT	CATSSDRGNQPQHF
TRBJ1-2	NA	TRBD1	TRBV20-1	TGCAGTGCTAGTCCCGGGACAGGCCTCTATGGCTACACCTTC	CSASPGTGLYGYTF
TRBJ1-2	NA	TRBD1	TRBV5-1	TGCGCCAGCAGCGCCAAGACAGGGAACGGTTTTGGCTACACCTTC	CASSAKTGNGFGYTF
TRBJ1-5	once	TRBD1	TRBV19	TGTGCCAGTAGTATAGATCGGGCAGGGGGAAATCAGCCCCAGCATTTT	CASSIDRAGGNQPQHF
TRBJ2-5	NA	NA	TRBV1	TGCACCAGCAGCCAAGATGGACTAGCGGGACCTGGAGAGACCCAGTACTTC	CTSSQDGLAGPGETQYF
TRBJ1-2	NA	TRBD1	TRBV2	TGTGCCAGCAGTGAAGACAGGGGAGTATATGGCTACACCTTC	CASSEDRGVYGYTF
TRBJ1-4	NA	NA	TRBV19	TGTGCCAGTAGTCCGAAACAGTCCTATGAAAAACTGTTTTTT	CASSPKQSYEKLFF
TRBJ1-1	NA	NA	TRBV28	TGTGCCAGCAGTTTCCCCCTACAGGGCGGCACTGAAGCTTTCTTT	CASSFPLQGGTEAFF
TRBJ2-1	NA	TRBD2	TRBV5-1	TGCGCCAGCAGCAGTAGCGGGCTGTACAATGAGCAGTTCTTC	CASSSSGLYNEQFF
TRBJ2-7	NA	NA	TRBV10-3	TGTGCCATCAGTGAAATCCCCGACAGCTCCTACGAGCAGTACTTC	CAISEIPDSSYEQYF
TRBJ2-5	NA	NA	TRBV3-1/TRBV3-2	TGTGCCAGCAGCCACGGGCGCGTCGAGGGGACCCAGTACTTC	CASSHGRVEGTQYF
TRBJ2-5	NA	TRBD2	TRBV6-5	TGTGCCAGCAGTTACGCGGCTAGCGGCCAAGAGACCCAGTACTTC	CASSYAASGQETQYF
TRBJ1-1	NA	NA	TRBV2	TGTGCCAGCAGACCTGGACGGGGGAACACTGAAGCTTTCTTT	CASRPGRGNTEAFF